This T cell receptor beta chain is from a study of shared clonotypes between healthy human individuals. Data came from immunoSEQ multiplex PCR; TCRdb stores just in-frame clones and leaves some out. In the table there are fewer than 2.5 million clones, 80% to 95% of which are singletons. As for this clone: The antigen remains undetermined.

V shed 0 bases, J shed 6 bases, and the junction held 7 bases outside the gene matches. The CDR3 is 16 residues long. CDR1 and CDR2 from the germline V gene are SGDLS and YYNGEE. It was into CD45RA+ naive and CD45RA-negative memory subsets that the CD4+ cells were split. General observations from the study: The study sampled only blood, and tissue repertoires likely differ. Represented diversity (both genetic and exposure-history) was limited by the small number of donors.

The rearrangement joins TRBV9 to TRBJ2-2; 8 bases line up with TRBD1. The TCR comes from a man aged 18-30 years in good health. Some clones in this sample may be carry-over from other donors' samples. The material sequenced was naive CD4+ T cells from PBMCs. The subset: CD45RA+ positively selected. DNA for the CDR3: TGTGCCAGCAGCGTAGATACAGGGGGTCGGTCCGGGGAGCTGTTTTTT. This sequence encodes CASSVDTGGRSGELFF.